This T cell receptor (beta chain) was recorded in a study of T cell responses to AZD1222 COVID-19 vaccine. Study-level results: Donor demographics were predominantly white British with a female majority; clonal diversity may be underestimated. Nearly half of spike-specific TCRs reportedly target unmutated variant regions. Increases in Spike-specific TCR breadth and depth were seen after two AZD1222 doses.

Trimming left V 0 bases short and J 7 bases short, with 13 bases between. Germline V gene data show CDR1 as SGHRS and CDR2 as YFSETQ. This CDR3 spans 15 amino acids. Concerning this clone: Antigen specificity is unknown.

The table came from immunoSEQ multiplex PCR; TCRdb's copy has only in-frame clones and leaves some out. The sample consists of 150,000 to 250,000 clones, approximately 90% of them appearing once. This TCR derives from an adult who received the AZD1222 COVID-19 vaccine. The rearrangement links TRBV5-1 to TRBJ2-2; D unresolved. The sequenced sample was peripheral blood, obtained 28 days after the second AZD1222 dose. CDR3 residues: CASSLATIAGGELFF. The CDR3 DNA reads TGCGCCAGCAGCTTGGCCACAATTGCCGGCGGGGAGCTGTTTTTT.